The 13 T cell receptor beta chains below were found in one sample sequenced in a study of blood T cell repertoires in COVID-19. TCRdb keeps only in-frame clones here, not all; method: immunoSEQ multiplex PCR. The sample has under 300,000 clones, approximately 84% seen once. The sample taken for sequencing was PBMCs or T cells enriched from blood (not recorded which). The origin of the receptors is a woman between 45 and 65 years old who had been exposed to COVID-19.

CDR3 region: CAIKSSLVGPQHF. Written as DNA, the CDR3 is TGTGCCATCAAGAGTTCCCTAGTTGGGCCCCAGCATTTT. This chain links TRBV28 with TRBJ1-5, with D uncertain. V was shortened by 10 bases and J by 9 bases, with 19 bases between the two germline ends. The CDR3 extends over 13 amino acids. Germline V gene lookup returns CDR1 MDHEN and CDR2 SYDVKM.

V is TRBV14 and J is TRBJ1-1; TRBD1 matches at 9 bases. In germline, CDR1 is SGHDN, CDR2 FVKESK. This CDR3 is 15 amino acids long. Trimming removed 0 bases from V and 10 bases from J; junction bases left unmatched: 9. The CDR3 is CASSQDPGTGSTAFF. CDR3 nucleotides: TGTGCCAGCAGCCAAGATCCAGGGACAGGGTCTACAGCTTTCTTT. Drawing the rest from reference TRBV14 and TRBJ1-1, the complete variable domain is EAGVTQFPSHSVIEKGQTVTLRCDPISGHDNLYWYRRVMGKEIKFLLHFVKESKQDESGMPNNRFLAERTGGTYSTLKVQPAELEDSGVYFCASSQDPGTGSTAFFGQGTRLTVV.

The gene calls are TRBV11-2 and TRBJ1-5, with D possibly matching TRBD1 (6 bases). This CDR3 comprises 14 residues. Germline CDR1 reads SGHAT; CDR2 reads FQNNGV. The V end was cut by 2 bases, the J end by 13 bases, with 18 bases between. This chain's CDR3 is CASSLSQGSTYQHF. The CDR3 DNA reads TGTGCCAGCAGCTTATCTCAGGGGTCAACATATCAGCATTTT.

Only one count was recorded for this clone. This rearrangement joins TRBV3-1 (or the pseudogene TRBV3-2) to TRBJ1-2; D remains unclear. V lost 5 bases and J 4 bases, leaving 11 bases between the germline ends. The CDR3 contains 13 residues. Germline V CDR1 and CDR2: LGHDT, YNNKEL (reference sequence). The CDR3, as DNA: TGTGCCAGCAGCTTACAACAGATCTATGGCTACACCTTC. Its translation: CASSLQQIYGYTF.

The V gene is TRBV28, the J gene TRBJ2-1, with TRBD1 matching 8 bases. The CDR3 extends over 15 amino acids. V was pared by 7 bases and J by 2 bases, with 7 bases of the junction left unmatched. The V gene's germline CDR1 is MDHEN and CDR2 SYDVKM. The CDR3 sequence is CASTEDRVAYNEQFF. CDR3 sequence (DNA): TGTGCCAGCACTGAGGACAGGGTGGCCTACAATGAGCAGTTCTTC.

This clone was observed a few times. The rearrangement uses TRBV16 and TRBJ1-2; no definite D call. Trimming took 1 base from V and 8 from J, leaving 11 bases between them. The germline V gene has CDR1 KGHSY and CDR2 FQNENV. This CDR3 comprises 13 residues. CDR3 nucleotide sequence: TGTGCCAGCAGCCAATGGGGAGGACGGGGCTACACCTTC. It specifies CASSQWGGRGYTF. Complete variable domain (other parts from reference TRBV16 and TRBJ1-2): GEEVAQTPKHLVRGEGQKAKLYCAPIKGHSYVFWYQQVLKNEFKFLISFQNENVFDETGMPKERFSAKCLPNSPCSLEIQATKLEDSAVYFCASSQWGGRGYTFGSGTRLTVV.

This chain links TRBV12-3 or TRBV12-4 with TRBJ2-1, with 11 bases matching TRBD2. The CDR3 is made up of 12 amino acids. V lost 3 bases and J lost 13; bases outside the gene matches: 2. This CDR3 is CASSFSGGDQFF. CDR3 in DNA: TGTGCCAGCAGTTTTAGCGGGGGGGACCAGTTCTTC.

The V gene is TRBV7-2, the J gene TRBJ1-4; no clear D gene. Germline CDR1 is SGHTA and CDR2 is FQGNSA. The V end was cut by 5 bases, the J end by 7 bases, with 17 bases between. The CDR3 spans 15 residues. CDR3 coding DNA: TGTGCCAGCAGCGGGGATGGGAGTTGGAGTGAAAAACTGTTTTTT. It codes for CASSGDGSWSEKLFF.

The chain recombines TRBV5-1 with TRBJ2-3; a weak D match, TRBD2 (7 bases). The CDR3 covers 14 residues. Trimming stripped 4 bases from V and 5 bases from J, with 14 bases between. The germline V gene encodes CDR1 SGHRS and CDR2 YFSETQ. DNA of the CDR3: TGCGCCAGCAGCATGGGAGGGGGAAGAGATACGCAGTATTTT. This encodes CASSMGGGRDTQYF.

The rearrangement uses TRBV11-1 and TRBJ2-7, with D possibly TRBD1 on 5 matching bases. The V gene's germline CDR1 is SGHAT and CDR2 FQDESV (reference sequence). Trimming pared 1 base from V and 2 bases from J, leaving 12 bases between. The CDR3 spans 15 residues. This CDR3 reads CASSLGAGPTYEQYF. Here the CDR3 DNA reads TGTGCCAGCAGCTTAGGAGCAGGGCCAACCTACGAGCAGTACTTC.

The rearrangement uses TRBV7-9 and TRBJ1-1; no reliable D call. The germline V gene encodes CDR1 SEHNR and CDR2 FQNEAQ (reference sequence). CDR3 length equals 15 residues. The germline V and J ends were trimmed by 5 bases and 2 bases, with 15 bases remaining between them. Written as DNA, the CDR3 is TGTGCCAGCAGCCCTTTCGGTTATTCCAACACTGAAGCTTTCTTT. This encodes CASSPFGYSNTEAFF.

This chain uses TRBV10-3 with TRBJ2-3; 7 bases match TRBD1. This CDR3 comprises 15 residues. V was clipped by 8 bases and J by 2 bases; unmatched bases: 10. Germline V gene sequence: CDR1 ENHRY, CDR2 SYGVKD. The CDR3 sequence: CAIGRTGDYTDTQYF. The CDR3 DNA is TGTGCCATCGGGCGGACAGGCGATTACACAGATACGCAGTATTTT.

The chain is built from TRBV6-6 and TRBJ2-5, with 10 bases matching TRBD1. The length of the CDR3 is 14 residues. V lost 6 bases and J lost 5; bases outside the gene matches: 6. Germline V gives CDR1 MNHNY, CDR2 SVGAGI (reference sequence). CDR3 in amino acids: CASSRPGQGETQYF. Here the CDR3 DNA reads TGTGCCAGCAGCCGCCCGGGACAGGGGGAGACCCAGTACTTC.